This T cell receptor beta chain was retrieved from a study of T cell responses to AZD1222 COVID-19 vaccine. Overall study results and limits: Spike-wide coverage was observed for vaccine-associated CD4 TCRs, with dominant responses at 160-218 and 743-854. Among those given AZD1222, only 5 to 7 were seropositive at baseline. In the spike-specific TCR repertoire, nearly half reportedly target unmutated variant regions.

As for this clone: The antigen remains undetermined.

The method was immunoSEQ multiplex PCR; TCRdb's version includes in-frame clones alone and lacks a portion of them. The sample holds tens of thousands of clones, more than 75% seen once. This receptor was obtained from an adult in good health. The sample here was peripheral blood, taken on day 0 of MenACWY control vaccination.

The CDR3 spells CASSPGLAYEQYF. In DNA, the CDR3 is TGTGCCAGCTCCCCCGGGTTAGCCTACGAGCAGTACTTC. The genes are TRBV18 and TRBJ2-7; D not certain. CDR1 and CDR2 (germline): KGHSH, LQKENI. The V gene lost 6 bases and the J gene lost 2 bases, with 11 bases spanning the gap. The CDR3 length is 13 residues.